Described below is a single T cell receptor beta chain sequence and its context. The data were taken from a study of T cells in Graves' hyperthyroidism and ophthalmopathy. The CDR3 spans 12 residues. Per the germline V gene, CDR1 is LNHDA and CDR2 is SQIVND (reference sequence). RNA transcripts yielded amplified TCR beta CDR3 regions. The study used the HTBI primer set for a first-round RT-PCR of the TCR CDR3. Each CDR3 protein is one row after TCRdb ran MiXCR on the multiplex PCR reads. The sample comprises 700,000 to 850,000 distinct CDR3 sequences, 30% to 40% of which are singletons, and around 30% rests with the top ten.

Sample: blood. The rearrangement links TRBV19 to TRBJ2-5; TRBD1 matches at 7 bases. The DNA matches TRBJ2-1 better at its end, which makes the J call doubtful. The sequence was obtained from a woman aged 40 to 50 with Graves' hyperthyroidism. CDR3 loop: CASSPTGDGQFF. Here the CDR3 DNA reads TGTGCCAGCAGCCCAACAGGGGATGGGCAGTTCTTC.